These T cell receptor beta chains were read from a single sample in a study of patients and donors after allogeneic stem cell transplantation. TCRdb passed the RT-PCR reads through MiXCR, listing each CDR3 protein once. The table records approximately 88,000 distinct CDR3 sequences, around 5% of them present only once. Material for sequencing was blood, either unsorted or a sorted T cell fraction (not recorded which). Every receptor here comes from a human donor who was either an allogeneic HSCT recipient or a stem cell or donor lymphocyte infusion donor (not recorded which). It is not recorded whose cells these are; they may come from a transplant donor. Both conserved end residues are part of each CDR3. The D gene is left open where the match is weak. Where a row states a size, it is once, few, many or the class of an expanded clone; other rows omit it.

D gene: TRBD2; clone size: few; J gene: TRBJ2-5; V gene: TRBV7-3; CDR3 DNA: TGTGCCAGCAGCCCGACGGGGGGGCGCGAGACCCAGTACTTC; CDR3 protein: CASSPTGGRETQYF
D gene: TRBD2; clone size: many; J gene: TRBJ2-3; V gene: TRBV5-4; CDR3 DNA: TGTGCCAGCAGCTTGATAGCGGGAGGCCTACTAATATCCACAGATACGCAGTATTTT; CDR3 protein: CASSLIAGGLLISTDTQYF
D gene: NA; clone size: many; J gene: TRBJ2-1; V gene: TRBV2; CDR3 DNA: TGTGCCGGATCATCGGGGAACTACAATGAGCAGTTCTTC; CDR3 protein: CAGSSGNYNEQFF
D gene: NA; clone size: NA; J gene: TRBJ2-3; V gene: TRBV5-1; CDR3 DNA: TGCGCCAGCCGACTCGATACGCAGTATTTT; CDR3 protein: CASRLDTQYF
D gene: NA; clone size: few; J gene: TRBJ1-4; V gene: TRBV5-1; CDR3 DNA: TGCGCCAGCAATCCGACAGGCGCCAATGAAAAACTGTTTTTT; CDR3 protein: CASNPTGANEKLFF
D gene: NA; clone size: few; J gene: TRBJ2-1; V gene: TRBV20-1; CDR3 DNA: TGCAGTGCGACCCCACTGAGTTACTATGAGCAGTTCTTC; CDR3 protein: CSATPLSYYEQFF
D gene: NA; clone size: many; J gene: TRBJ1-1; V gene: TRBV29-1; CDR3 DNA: TGCAGCGGATGCACGGACACTGAAGCTTTCTTT; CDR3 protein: CSGCTDTEAFF
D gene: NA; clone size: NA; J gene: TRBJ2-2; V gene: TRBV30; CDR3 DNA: TGTGCCTGGAGTTTGACCTACACCGGGGAGCTGTTTTTT; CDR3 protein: CAWSLTYTGELFF
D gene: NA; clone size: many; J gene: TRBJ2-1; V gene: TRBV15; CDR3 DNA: TGTGCCACCAGCAGAGCTCGTCAGCTGAGCTCCTACAATGAGCAGTTCTTC; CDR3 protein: CATSRARQLSSYNEQFF
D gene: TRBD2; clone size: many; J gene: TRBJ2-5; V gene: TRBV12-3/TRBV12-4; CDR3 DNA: TGTGCCAGCAGTTTAGCACTAGCGGGGGGGGTGACCCAGTACTTC; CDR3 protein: CASSLALAGGVTQYF
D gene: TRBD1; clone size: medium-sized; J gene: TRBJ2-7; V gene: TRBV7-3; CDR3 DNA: TGTGCCAGCAGCTTAGTTTCGGGACAGAGCTCCTACGAGCAGTACTTC; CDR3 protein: CASSLVSGQSSYEQYF
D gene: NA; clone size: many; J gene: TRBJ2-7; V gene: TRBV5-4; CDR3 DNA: TGTGCCAGCAGCTTGGAGGGGGGCCGGTACGAGCAGTACTTC; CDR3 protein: CASSLEGGRYEQYF
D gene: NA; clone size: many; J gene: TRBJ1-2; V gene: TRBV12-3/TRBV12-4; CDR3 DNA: TGTGCCAGCAGTTTAGTGGGGGACTATCTCTATGGCTACACCTTC; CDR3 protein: CASSLVGDYLYGYTF
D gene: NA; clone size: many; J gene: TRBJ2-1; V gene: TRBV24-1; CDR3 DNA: TGTGCCACCAGTTCTAACTCCAATGAGCAGTTCTTC; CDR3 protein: CATSSNSNEQFF
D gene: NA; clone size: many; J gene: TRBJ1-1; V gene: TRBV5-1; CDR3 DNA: TGCGCCAGCAGCTTGAGACAGACTAACACTGAAGCTTTCTTT; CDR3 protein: CASSLRQTNTEAFF
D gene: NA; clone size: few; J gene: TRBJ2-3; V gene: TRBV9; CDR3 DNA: TGTGCCAGCAGCGTCCTGATGGGCGCAGATACGCAGTATTTT; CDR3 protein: CASSVLMGADTQYF
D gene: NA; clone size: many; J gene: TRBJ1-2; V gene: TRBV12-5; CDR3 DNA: TGTGCTAGTGGTTTGCTTGTTGGTGCGGGGCAGGGCTACACCTTC; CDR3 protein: CASGLLVGAGQGYTF
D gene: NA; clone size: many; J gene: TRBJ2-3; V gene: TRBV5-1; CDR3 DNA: TGCGCCAGCAGCCGCACAGGTACAGATACGCAGTATTTT; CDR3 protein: CASSRTGTDTQYF
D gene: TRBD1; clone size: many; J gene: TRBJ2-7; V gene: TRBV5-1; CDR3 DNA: TGCGCCAGCAGCCCCCGACAGGGATACTACGAGCAGTACTTC; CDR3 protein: CASSPRQGYYEQYF
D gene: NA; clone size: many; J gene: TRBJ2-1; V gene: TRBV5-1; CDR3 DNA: TGCGCCAGCAGCCTGACAGGACAGAGCTCCTACAATGAGCAGTTCTTC; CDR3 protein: CASSLTGQSSYNEQFF
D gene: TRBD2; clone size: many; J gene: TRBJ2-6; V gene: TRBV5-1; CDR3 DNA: TGCGCCAGCAGCTTGTTGTCGGGGGGCTCTGGGGCCAACGTCCTGACTTTC; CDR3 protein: CASSLLSGGSGANVLTF
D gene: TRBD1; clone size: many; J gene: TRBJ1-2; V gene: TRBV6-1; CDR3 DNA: TGTGCCAGCAGTGAAGCAAGAGGGGGCCCGGGGGGCTACACCTTC; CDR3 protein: CASSEARGGPGGYTF
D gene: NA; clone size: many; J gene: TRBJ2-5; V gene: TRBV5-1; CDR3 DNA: TGCGCCAGCAGCTTGGCTTCAGGTGACGAGACCCAGTACTTC; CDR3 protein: CASSLASGDETQYF
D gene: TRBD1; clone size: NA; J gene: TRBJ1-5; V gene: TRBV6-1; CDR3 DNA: TGTGCCAGCAGTGAACGACCAGGGGGCGATCAGCCCCAGCATTTT; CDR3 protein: CASSERPGGDQPQHF
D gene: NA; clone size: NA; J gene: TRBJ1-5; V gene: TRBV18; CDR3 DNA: TGTGCCAGCTCACCACAGGCCTCATCCCCCACCAGCAATCAGCCCCAGCATTTT; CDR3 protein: CASSPQASSPTSNQPQHF
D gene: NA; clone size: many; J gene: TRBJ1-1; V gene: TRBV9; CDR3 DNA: TGTGCCAGCAGCGTAGGTGTCAGCCTGAACACTGAAGCTTTCTTT; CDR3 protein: CASSVGVSLNTEAFF
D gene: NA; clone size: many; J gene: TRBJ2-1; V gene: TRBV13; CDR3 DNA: TGTGCCAGCAGCCCCCCCGAGGGAACCTACAATGAGCAGTTCTTC; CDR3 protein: CASSPPEGTYNEQFF
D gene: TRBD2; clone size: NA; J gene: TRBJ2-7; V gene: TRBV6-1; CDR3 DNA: TGTGCCAGCAGTAAATATCAAGCGGGGACGCCAGCTTCCTACGAGCAGTACTTC; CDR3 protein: CASSKYQAGTPASYEQYF
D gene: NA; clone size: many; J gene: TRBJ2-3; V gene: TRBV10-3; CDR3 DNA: TGTGCCATCAGCCCCGGGTCTGGCAGCACAGATACGCAGTATTTT; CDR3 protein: CAISPGSGSTDTQYF
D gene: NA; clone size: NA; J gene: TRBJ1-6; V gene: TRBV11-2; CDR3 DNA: TGTGCCAGCAGCTTAGACCCGGGGGCATTTTCACCCCTCCACTTT; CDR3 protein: CASSLDPGAFSPLHF
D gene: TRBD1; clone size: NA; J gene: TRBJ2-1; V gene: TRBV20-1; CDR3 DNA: TGCAGTGCTATTCGGGGGACAGGGGACAATGAGCAGTTCTTC; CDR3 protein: CSAIRGTGDNEQFF
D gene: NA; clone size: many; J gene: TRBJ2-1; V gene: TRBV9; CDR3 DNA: TGTGCCAGCTCCGGAGGGAGGAGCTCCTACAATGAGCAGTTCTTC; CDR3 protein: CASSGGRSSYNEQFF
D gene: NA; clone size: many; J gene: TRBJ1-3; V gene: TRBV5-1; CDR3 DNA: TGCGCCAGCAGCCCTGGACAGCACTCTGGAAACACCATATATTTT; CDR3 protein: CASSPGQHSGNTIYF
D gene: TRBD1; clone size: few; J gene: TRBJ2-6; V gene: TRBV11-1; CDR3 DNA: TGTGCCAGCAGCCTTGTCGATGTCAGGGGGCGACCTGGGGCCAACGTCCTGACTTTC; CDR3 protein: CASSLVDVRGRPGANVLTF
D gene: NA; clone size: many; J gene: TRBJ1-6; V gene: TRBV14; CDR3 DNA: TGTGCCAGCAGCCTGGTCCAGGGGAATTCACCCCTCCACTTT; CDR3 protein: CASSLVQGNSPLHF
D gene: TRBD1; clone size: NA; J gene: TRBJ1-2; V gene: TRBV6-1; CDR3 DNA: TGTGCCAGCAGTCCGGGGGACAGGGGAGATGGCTACACCTTC; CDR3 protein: CASSPGDRGDGYTF
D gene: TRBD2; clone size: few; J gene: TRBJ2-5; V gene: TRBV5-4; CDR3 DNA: TGTGCCAGCAGCTCCGGGACTAGCGTTCAAGAGACCCAGTACTTC; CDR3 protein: CASSSGTSVQETQYF
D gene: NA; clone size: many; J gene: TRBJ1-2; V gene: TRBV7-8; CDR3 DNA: TGTGCCAGCAGCTTGGGACATTCCGGAGGCTACACCTTC; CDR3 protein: CASSLGHSGGYTF
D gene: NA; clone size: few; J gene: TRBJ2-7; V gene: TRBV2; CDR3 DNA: TGTGCCAGCAGCCAAGCCGGGACATCCCGCGAGCAGTACTTC; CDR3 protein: CASSQAGTSREQYF
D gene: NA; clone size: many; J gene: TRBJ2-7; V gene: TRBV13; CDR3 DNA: TGTGCCAGCAGCATACGGGGGGCTGGAGAGCAGTACTTC; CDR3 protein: CASSIRGAGEQYF
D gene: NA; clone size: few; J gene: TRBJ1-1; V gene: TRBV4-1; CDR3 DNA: TGCGCCAGCAGCCAAGTGGCCAGGGCGGTCACTGAAGCTTTCTTT; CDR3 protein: CASSQVARAVTEAFF
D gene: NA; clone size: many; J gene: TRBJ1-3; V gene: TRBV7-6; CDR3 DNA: TGTGCCAGCAGCCCAAGCTCGGCAGGGGCAGGAAACACCATATATTTT; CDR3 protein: CASSPSSAGAGNTIYF
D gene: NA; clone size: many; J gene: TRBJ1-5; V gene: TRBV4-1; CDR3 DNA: TGCGCCAGCAGCCAAGGCAGGGTCGGCAATCAGCCCCAGCATTTT; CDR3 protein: CASSQGRVGNQPQHF
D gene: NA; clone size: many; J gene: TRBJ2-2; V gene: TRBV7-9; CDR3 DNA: TGTGCCAGCAGACAGGGGAGGACCGGGGAGCTGTTTTTT; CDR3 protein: CASRQGRTGELFF
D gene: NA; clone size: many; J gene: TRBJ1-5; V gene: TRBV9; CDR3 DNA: TGTGCCAGCAGCGTAGAATTATGGAGGGATCAGCCCCAGCATTTT; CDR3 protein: CASSVELWRDQPQHF
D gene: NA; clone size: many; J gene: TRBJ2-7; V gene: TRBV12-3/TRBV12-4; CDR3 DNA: TGTGCCAGCAGTTTTTCACCGAACGAGCAGTACTTC; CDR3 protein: CASSFSPNEQYF
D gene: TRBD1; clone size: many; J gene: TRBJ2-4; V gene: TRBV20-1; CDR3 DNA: TGCAGTGCTAGAGGCCTCCGGGACAGTACCAAAAACATTCAGTACTTC; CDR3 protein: CSARGLRDSTKNIQYF
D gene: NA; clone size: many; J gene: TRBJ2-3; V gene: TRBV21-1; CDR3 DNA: TGTGCCAGCAGCAAACAGTTCGGGGAGCCTAGCACAGATACGCAGTATTTT; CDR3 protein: CASSKQFGEPSTDTQYF
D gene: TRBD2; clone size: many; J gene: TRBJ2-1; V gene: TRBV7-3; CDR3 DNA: TGTGCCAGCAGCTTAACGGGACTAGCGGGGGGCCTGAGCTCCTACAATGAGCAGTTCTTC; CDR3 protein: CASSLTGLAGGLSSYNEQFF
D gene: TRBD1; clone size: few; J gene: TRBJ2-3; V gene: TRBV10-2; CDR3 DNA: TGCGCCAGCAGACAGGGGGCAGGGGATACGCAGTATTTT; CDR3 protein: CASRQGAGDTQYF
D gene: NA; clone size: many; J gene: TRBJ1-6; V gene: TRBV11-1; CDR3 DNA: TGTGCCAGCAGCTTAGCGGCGACAGGTCATGATTGGGATTCACCCCTCCACTTT; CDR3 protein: CASSLAATGHDWDSPLHF
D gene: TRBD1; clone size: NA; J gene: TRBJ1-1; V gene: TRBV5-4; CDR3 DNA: TGTGCCAGCAGCTTGGGGGCAGGGGGCCGGTTCGGCACTGAAGCTTTCTTT; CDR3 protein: CASSLGAGGRFGTEAFF
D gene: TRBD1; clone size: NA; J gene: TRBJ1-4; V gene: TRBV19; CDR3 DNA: TGTGCCAGTAGTATGAAAAAACAGGGGAATGAAAAACTGTTTTTT; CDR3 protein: CASSMKKQGNEKLFF
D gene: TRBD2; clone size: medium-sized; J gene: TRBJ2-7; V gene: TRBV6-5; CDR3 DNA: TGTGCCAGCAGTTACTCGAACCCTATAGCGGGGGTCTACCGCGAGCAGTACTTC; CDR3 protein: CASSYSNPIAGVYREQYF
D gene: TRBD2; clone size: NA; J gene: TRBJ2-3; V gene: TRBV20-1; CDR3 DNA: TGCAGTGCCCTACGGACTAGCGGTCTAACTCGGAATACGCAGTATTTT; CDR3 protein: CSALRTSGLTRNTQYF
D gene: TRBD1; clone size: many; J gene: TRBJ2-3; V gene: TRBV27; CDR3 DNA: TGTGCCAGCAGGTCCCGGACAGGGACGAGCACAGATACGCAGTATTTT; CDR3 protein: CASRSRTGTSTDTQYF
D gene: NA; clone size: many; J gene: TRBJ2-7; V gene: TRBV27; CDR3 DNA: TGTGCCAGCAGTTTAGGAAACCAGGGCCACTACGAGCAGTACTTC; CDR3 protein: CASSLGNQGHYEQYF
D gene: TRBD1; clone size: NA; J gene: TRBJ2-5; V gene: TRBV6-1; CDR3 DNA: TGTGCCAGCAGGGACAGGGGACGAGGTCAAGAGACCCAGTACTTC; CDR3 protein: CASRDRGRGQETQYF
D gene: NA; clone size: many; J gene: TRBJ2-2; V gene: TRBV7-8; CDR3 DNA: TGTGCCAGCAGCTTTATGTCCCAGCCCAACACCGGGGAGCTGTTTTTT; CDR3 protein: CASSFMSQPNTGELFF
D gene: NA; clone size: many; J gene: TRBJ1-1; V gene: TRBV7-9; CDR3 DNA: TGTGCCAGCAGCTTGCGGCAGGGGACTGAAGCTTTCTTT; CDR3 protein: CASSLRQGTEAFF